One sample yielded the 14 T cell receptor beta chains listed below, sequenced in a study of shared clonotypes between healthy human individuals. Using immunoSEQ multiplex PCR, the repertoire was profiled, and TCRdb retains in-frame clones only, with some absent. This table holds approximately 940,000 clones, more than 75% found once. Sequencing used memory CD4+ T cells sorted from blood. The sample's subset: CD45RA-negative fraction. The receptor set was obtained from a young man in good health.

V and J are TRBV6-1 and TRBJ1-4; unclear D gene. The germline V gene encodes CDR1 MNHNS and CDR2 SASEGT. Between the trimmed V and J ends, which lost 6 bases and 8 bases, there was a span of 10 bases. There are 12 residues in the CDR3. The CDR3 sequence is CASRDRAEKLFF. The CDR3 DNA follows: TGTGCCAGCAGGGACCGGGCCGAAAAACTGTTTTTT.

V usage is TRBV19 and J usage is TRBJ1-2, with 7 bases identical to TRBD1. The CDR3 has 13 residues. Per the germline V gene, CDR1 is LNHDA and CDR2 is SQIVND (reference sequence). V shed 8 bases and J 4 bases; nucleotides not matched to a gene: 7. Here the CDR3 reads CASELRDSYGYTF. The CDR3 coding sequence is TGTGCCAGTGAACTCCGGGACAGCTATGGCTACACCTTC.

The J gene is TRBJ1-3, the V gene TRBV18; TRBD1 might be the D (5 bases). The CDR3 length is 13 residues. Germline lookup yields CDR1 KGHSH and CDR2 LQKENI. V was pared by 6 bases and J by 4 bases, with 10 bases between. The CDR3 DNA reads TGTGCCAGCTCCGGGGACCCAGGAAACACCATATATTTT. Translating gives CASSGDPGNTIYF.

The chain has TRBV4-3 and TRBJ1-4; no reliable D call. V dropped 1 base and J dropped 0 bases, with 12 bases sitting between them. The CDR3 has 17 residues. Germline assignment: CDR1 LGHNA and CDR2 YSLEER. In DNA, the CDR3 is TGCGCCAGCAGCCAAGTGGGCAGAACTGCAACTAATGAAAAACTGTTTTTT. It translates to CASSQVGRTATNEKLFF.

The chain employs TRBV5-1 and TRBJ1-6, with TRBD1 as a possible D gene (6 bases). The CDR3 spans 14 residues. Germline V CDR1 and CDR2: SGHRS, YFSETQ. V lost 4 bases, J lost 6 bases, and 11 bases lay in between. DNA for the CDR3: TGCGCCAGCAGCCCCGGGACATCTAATTCACCCCTCCACTTT. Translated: CASSPGTSNSPLHF.

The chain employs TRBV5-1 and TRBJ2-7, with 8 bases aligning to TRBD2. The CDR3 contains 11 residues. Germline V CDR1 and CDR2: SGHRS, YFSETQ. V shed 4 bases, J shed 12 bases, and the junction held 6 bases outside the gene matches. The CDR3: CASSRGGGRYF. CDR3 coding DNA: TGCGCCAGCAGCCGCGGCGGGGGGCGGTACTTC.

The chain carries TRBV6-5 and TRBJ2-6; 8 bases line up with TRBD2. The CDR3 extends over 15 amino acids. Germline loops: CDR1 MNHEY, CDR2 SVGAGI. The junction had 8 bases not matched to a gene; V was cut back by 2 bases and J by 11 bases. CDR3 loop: CASSYLRGGLDVLTF. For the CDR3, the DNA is TGTGCCAGCAGTTACCTCCGGGGGGGGTTAGACGTCCTGACTTTC.

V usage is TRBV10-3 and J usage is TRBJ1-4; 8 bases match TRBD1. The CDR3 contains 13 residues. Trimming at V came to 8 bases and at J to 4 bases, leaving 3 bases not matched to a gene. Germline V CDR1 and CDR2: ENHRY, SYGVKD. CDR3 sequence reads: CAIGQGLNEKLFF. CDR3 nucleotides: TGTGCCATCGGACAGGGCCTTAATGAAAAACTGTTTTTT.

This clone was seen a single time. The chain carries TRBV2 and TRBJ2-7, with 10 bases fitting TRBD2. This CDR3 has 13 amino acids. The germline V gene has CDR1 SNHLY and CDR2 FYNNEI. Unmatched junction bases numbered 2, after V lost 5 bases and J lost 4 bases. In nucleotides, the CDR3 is TGTGCCAGCAGTTCTAGCGGGGGTTACGAGCAGTACTTC. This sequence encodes CASSSSGGYEQYF.

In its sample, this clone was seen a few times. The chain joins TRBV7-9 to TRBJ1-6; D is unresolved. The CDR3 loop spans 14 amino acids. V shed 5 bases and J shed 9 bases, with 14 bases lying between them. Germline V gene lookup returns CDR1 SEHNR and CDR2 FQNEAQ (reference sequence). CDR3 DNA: TGTGCCAGCAGCCCAGGATTTTCGCGTTCACCCCTCCACTTT. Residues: CASSPGFSRSPLHF.

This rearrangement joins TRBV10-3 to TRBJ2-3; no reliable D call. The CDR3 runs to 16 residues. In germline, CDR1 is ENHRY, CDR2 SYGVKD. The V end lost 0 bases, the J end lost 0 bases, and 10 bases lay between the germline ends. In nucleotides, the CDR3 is TGTGCCATCAGTGAGTCAAGCAAATCTAGCACAGATACGCAGTATTTT. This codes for CAISESSKSSTDTQYF.

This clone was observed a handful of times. The CDR3 protein is CASSALGNEQFF. The CDR3 DNA sequence: TGCGCCAGCAGCGCCTTGGGGAATGAGCAGTTCTTC. The chain joins TRBV5-1 to TRBJ2-1; D not resolved. Trimming removed 4 bases from V and 7 bases from J, with 9 bases in between. The CDR3 is 12 amino acids. CDR1 and CDR2 (germline): SGHRS, YFSETQ.

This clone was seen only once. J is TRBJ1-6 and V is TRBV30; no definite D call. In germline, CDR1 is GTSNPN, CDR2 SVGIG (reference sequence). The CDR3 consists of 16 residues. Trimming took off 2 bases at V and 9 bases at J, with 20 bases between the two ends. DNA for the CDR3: TGTGCCTGGAGTCAACCGCTATTACCCTCGATTTCACCCCTCCACTTT. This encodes CAWSQPLLPSISPLHF. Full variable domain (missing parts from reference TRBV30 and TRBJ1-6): SQTIHQWPATLVQPVGSPLSLECTVEGTSNPNLYWYRQAAGRGLQLLFYSVGIGQISSEVPQNLSASRPQDRQFILSSKKLLLSDSGFYLCAWSQPLLPSISPLHFGNGTRLTVT.

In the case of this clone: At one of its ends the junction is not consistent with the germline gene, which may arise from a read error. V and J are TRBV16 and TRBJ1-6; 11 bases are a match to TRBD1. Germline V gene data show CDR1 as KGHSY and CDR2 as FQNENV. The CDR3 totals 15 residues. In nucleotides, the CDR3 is TGTGCCAGCAGCCAATCGGGACAGGGGGATTCAGCCCTCCACTTT. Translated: CASSQSGQGDSALHF.